These T cell receptor beta chains were read from a single sample in a study of blood T cells in healthy people across ages. One entry per CDR3 protein, called by TCRdb with MiXCR from the 5' RACE reads. In the table there are approximately 850,000 distinct CDR3 sequences, 40% to 50% of which are singletons. Sequenced input: blood. The receptors here all came from a man between 60 and 75 years old in good health. CDR3s include the opening cysteine and the closing phenylalanine or tryptophan. The D gene is left open where the match is weak. Part of the rows lack a size; the others show once, few, many or a class for expanded clones.

>TRBV20-1|TRBD2|TRBJ2-1|NA
TGCAGTGCTTTCGGACTAGCGGGCCTTGGCGGTGAGCAGTTCTTC
CSAFGLAGLGGEQFF
>TRBV12-5|TRBD1|TRBJ2-3|NA
TGTGCTAGTGGATCCGGGACAGGGCGAAATCAGGCAGATACGCAGTATTTT
CASGSGTGRNQADTQYF
>TRBV5-1|NA|TRBJ2-1|NA
TGCGCCAGCAGCTGGAGCCAGATCAACAATGAGCAGTTCTTC
CASSWSQINNEQFF
>TRBV7-9|NA|TRBJ2-1|NA
TGTGCCAGCAGCCAGACCATGAATGAGCAGTTCTTC
CASSQTMNEQFF
>TRBV11-2|NA|TRBJ2-7|few
TGTGCCAGCAGCCATTATGCTGGTCCCTCGACTTACGAGCAGTACTTC
CASSHYAGPSTYEQYF
>TRBV2|NA|TRBJ2-7|NA
TGTGCCAGCAGCAGTCTAGACTACGAGCAGTACTTC
CASSSLDYEQYF
>TRBV6-2/TRBV6-3|NA|TRBJ1-4|few
TGTGCCAGCAGTTACCGAACGGATAATGAAAAACTGTTTTTT
CASSYRTDNEKLFF
>TRBV5-4|NA|TRBJ2-1|NA
TGTGCCAGCAGCTGGGGAAAGGGACAACTTTCGGGAAATGAGCAGTTCTTC
CASSWGKGQLSGNEQFF
>TRBV20-1|NA|TRBJ1-2|NA
TGCAGTGCTAGAGGGGCCTCTTGGCGTGATGGCTACACCTTC
CSARGASWRDGYTF
>TRBV5-6|NA|TRBJ2-1|NA
TGTGCCAGCAGCCGGGGAGGGGGAAACTCCTACAATGAGCAGTTCTTC
CASSRGGGNSYNEQFF
>TRBV20-1|NA|TRBJ2-5|few
TGCAGTGCTCCTCGGACTAACTACCAAGAGACCCAGTACTTC
CSAPRTNYQETQYF
>TRBV5-6|TRBD1|TRBJ2-1|NA
TGTGCCAGCAGCTCCAGACAGGGCTTCAGGGGTGAGCAGTTCTTC
CASSSRQGFRGEQFF
>TRBV6-2/TRBV6-3|TRBD2|TRBJ2-5|few
TGTGCCAGCATCGGACTAGCGGGGACTGAGACCCAGTACTTC
CASIGLAGTETQYF
>TRBV20-1|NA|TRBJ1-6|NA
TGCAGTGCTAGATCCGGACAGTCGAGCTCCTATAATTCACCCCTCCACTTT
CSARSGQSSSYNSPLHF
>TRBV19|NA|TRBJ2-6|NA
TGTGCCAGTAGTACCATTGCCACTGGGGCCAACGTCCTGACTTTC
CASSTIATGANVLTF
>TRBV18|NA|TRBJ1-6|few
TGTGCCAGCTCACCACAGGAAGAGTCACCCCTCCACTTT
CASSPQEESPLHF
>TRBV3-1|NA|TRBJ2-5|few
TGTGCCAGCAGCCGATCAAGATGGGGCCTGACTAAATTACAAGAGACCCAGTACTTC
CASSRSRWGLTKLQETQYF
>TRBV28|NA|TRBJ2-4|few
TGTGCCAGCAGTTTACTGAGGGGGAACATTCAGTACTTC
CASSLLRGNIQYF
>TRBV6-6|NA|TRBJ1-5|few
TGTGCCAGCAGACCTGGCGGCAATCAGCCCCAGCATTTT
CASRPGGNQPQHF
>TRBV20-1|NA|TRBJ1-1|NA
TGCAGTGCTAGGGAGTGGACCACTGAAGCTTTCTTT
CSAREWTTEAFF
>TRBV12-5|NA|TRBJ2-3|NA
TGTGTTAGTGGTTTAGAGCCAGAGACGACCTGGATGACAGATACGCAGTATTTT
CVSGLEPETTWMTDTQYF
>TRBV7-2|TRBD2|TRBJ2-7|NA
TGTGCCAGCAGCCCCGGGGGGGTCGGCTCCTACGAGCAGTACTTC
CASSPGGVGSYEQYF
>TRBV12-3/TRBV12-4|NA|TRBJ2-4|NA
TGTGCCAGCAGTTTACAGGGTGGATTAGCCAAAAACATTCAGTACTTC
CASSLQGGLAKNIQYF
>TRBV4-1|TRBD2|TRBJ2-5|NA
TGCGCCAGCAGCGAACTATTTAGCGGGGGCGAGACCCAGTACTTC
CASSELFSGGETQYF
>TRBV5-6|TRBD1|TRBJ2-7|NA
TGTGCCAGCAGCTTGGGGACAGGGGTACTCTACGAGCAGTACTTC
CASSLGTGVLYEQYF
>TRBV6-2/TRBV6-3|TRBD1|TRBJ1-1|NA
TGTGCCAGCAGGGCGACAGGGTCCCTCGCTGAAGCTTTCTTT
CASRATGSLAEAFF
>TRBV20-1|NA|TRBJ1-5|NA
TGCAGTGCTAGAGATGTGCCCAATCAGCCCCAGCATTTT
CSARDVPNQPQHF
>TRBV12-5|NA|TRBJ1-1|NA
TGTGCTAGTGGTTTGGTCGTCCTCGGTCGCGGGGAAGCTTTCTTT
CASGLVVLGRGEAFF
>TRBV5-1|NA|TRBJ2-7|few
TGCGCCAGCAGACCCGGGTCGAACTCCTACGAGCAGTACTTC
CASRPGSNSYEQYF
>TRBV27|NA|TRBJ2-5|few
TGTGCCAGCAGTTTAGTCTTCCAAGAGACCCAGTACTTC
CASSLVFQETQYF
>TRBV24-1|NA|TRBJ1-2|NA
TGTGCCACCAGTGCCAGGGATAACTATGGCTACACCTTC
CATSARDNYGYTF
>TRBV2|NA|TRBJ2-5|NA
TGTGCCAGCAGACATACGAGGGGTGAGCAGTACTTC
CASRHTRGEQYF
>TRBV9|TRBD1|TRBJ1-6|many
TGTGCCAGCAGCGATCGGACAGGCGGAAATTCACCCCTCCACTTT
CASSDRTGGNSPLHF
>TRBV6-2/TRBV6-3|TRBD2|TRBJ2-3|few
TGTGCCAGCAAGAGCGGGGGGGCCCCAGATACGCAGTATTTT
CASKSGGAPDTQYF
>TRBV30|NA|TRBJ1-4|once
TGTGCCTGGAGCGCGGGGAGGGGCGGTGAAAAACTGTTTTTT
CAWSAGRGGEKLFF
>TRBV28|NA|TRBJ2-5|NA
TGTGCCAGCAGCCCCCCCCGGGGTCATGGGAAGACCCAGTACTTC
CASSPPRGHGKTQYF
>TRBV4-3|NA|TRBJ1-1|NA
TGCGCCAGCAGCCAGTCTTCCACAGGTTCAGCTTTCTTT
CASSQSSTGSAFF
>TRBV20-1|NA|TRBJ1-6|few
TGCAGTGCTGCCAGCAGGGATTCACCCCTCCACTTT
CSAASRDSPLHF